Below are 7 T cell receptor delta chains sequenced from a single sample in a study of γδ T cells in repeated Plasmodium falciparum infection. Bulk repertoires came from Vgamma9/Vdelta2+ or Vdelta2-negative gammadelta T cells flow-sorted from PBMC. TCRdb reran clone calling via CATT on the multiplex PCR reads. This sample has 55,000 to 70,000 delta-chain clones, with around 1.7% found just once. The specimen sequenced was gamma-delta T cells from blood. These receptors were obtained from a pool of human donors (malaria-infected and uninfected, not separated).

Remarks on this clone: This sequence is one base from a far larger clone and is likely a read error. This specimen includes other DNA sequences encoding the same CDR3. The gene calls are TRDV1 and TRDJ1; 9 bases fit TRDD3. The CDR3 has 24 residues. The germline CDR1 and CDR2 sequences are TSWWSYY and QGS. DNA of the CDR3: TGTGCTCTTGGTGAACTATTGGAGTTTGTGTCCGGGTGGTCTGGGGGATCCTACACCGATAAACTCATCTTT. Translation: CALGELLEFVSGWSGGSYTDKLIF.

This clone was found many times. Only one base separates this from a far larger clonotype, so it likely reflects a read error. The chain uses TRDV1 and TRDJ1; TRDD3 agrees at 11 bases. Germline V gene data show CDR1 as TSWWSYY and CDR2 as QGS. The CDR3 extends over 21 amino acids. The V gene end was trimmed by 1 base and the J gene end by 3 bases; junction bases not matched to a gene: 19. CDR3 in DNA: TGTGCTCTTGGGGAACCTCACCCTACCCCAGATGGGGGATACGACCCCGATAAACTCATCTTT. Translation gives CALGEPHPTPDGGYDPDKLIF.

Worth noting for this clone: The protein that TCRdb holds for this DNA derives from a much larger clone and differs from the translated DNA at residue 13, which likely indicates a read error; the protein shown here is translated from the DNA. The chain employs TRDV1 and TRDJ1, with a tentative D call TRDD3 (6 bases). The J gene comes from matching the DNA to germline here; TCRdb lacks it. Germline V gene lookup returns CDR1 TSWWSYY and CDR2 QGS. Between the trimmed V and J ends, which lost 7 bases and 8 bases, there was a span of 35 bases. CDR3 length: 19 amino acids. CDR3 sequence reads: CALVELPRLGLLSYLKLIF. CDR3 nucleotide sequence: TGTGCTCTTGTGGAGCTGCCGAGGCTGGGGTTACTAAGCTACCTGAAACTCATCTTT.

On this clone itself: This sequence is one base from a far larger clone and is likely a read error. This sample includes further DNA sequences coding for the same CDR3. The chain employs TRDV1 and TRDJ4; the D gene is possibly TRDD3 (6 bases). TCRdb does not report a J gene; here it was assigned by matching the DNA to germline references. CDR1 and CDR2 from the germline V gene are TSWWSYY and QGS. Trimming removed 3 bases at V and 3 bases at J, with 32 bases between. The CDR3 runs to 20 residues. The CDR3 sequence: CALGEPLLGPWNPPSGPLIF. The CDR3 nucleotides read TGTGCTCTTGGGGAGCCCCTCCTGGGGCCGTGGAATCCCCCATCTGGACCCCTGATCTTT.

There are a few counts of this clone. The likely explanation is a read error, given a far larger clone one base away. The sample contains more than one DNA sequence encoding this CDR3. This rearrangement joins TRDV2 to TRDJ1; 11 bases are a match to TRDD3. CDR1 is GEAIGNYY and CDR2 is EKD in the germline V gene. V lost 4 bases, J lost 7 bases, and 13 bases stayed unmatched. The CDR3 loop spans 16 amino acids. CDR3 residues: CACDRVLGDTSLKLIF. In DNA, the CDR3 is TGTGCCTGTGATCGGGTTCTGGGGGATACCTCCCTTAAACTCATCTTT.

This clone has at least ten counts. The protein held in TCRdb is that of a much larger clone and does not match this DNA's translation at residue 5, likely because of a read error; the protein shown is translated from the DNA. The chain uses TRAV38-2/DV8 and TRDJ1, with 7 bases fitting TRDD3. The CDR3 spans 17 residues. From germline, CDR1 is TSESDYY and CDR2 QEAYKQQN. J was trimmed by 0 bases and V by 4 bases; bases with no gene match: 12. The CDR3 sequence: CAYRGLGTRPYTDKLIF. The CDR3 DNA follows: TGTGCTTATAGGGGACTGGGGACGAGACCCTACACCGATAAACTCATCTTT.

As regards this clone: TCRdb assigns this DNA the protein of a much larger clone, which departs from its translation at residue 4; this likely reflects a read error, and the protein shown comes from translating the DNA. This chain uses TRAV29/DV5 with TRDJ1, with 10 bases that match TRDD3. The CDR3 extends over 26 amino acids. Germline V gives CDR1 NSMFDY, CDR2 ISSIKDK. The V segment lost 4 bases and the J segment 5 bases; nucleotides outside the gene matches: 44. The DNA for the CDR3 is TGTGCAGCAGGCGTGGTTCTTAGTCCTTCCCTTACTGGGGGATCGGGAGCTTGCGAAGGCCTTGATAAACTCATCTTT. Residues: CAAGVVLSPSLTGGSGACEGLDKLIF.